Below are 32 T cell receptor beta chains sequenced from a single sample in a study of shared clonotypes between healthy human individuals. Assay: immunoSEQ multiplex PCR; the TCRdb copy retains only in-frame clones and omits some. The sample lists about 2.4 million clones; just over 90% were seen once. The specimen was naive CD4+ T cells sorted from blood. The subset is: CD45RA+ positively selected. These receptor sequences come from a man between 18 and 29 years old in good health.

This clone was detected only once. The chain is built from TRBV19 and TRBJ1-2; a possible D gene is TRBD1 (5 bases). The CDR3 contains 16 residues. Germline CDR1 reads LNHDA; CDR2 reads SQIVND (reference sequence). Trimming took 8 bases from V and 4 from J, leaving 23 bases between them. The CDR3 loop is CASHIGSGGIGYGYTF. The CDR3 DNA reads TGTGCCAGTCACATTGGCTCCGGGGGGATAGGCTATGGCTACACCTTC.

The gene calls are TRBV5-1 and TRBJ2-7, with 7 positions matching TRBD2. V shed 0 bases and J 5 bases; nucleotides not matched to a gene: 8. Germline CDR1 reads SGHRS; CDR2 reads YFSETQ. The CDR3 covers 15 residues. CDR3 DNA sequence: TGCGCCAGCAGCTTGGAGGCGGGGGTCGGCCACGAGCAGTACTTC. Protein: CASSLEAGVGHEQYF.

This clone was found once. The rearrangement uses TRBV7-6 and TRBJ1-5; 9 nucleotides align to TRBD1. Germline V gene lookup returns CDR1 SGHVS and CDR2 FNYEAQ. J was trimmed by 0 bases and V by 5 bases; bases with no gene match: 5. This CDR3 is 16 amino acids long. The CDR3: CASSAGQGGSNQPQHF. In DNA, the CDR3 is TGTGCCAGCAGCGCGGGACAGGGTGGTAGCAATCAGCCCCAGCATTTT.

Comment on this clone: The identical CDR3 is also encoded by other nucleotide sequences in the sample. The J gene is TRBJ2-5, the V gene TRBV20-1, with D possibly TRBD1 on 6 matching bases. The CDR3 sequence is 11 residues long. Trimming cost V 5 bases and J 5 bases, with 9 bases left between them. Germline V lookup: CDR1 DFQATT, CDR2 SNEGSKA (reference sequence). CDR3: CSAFRGETQYF. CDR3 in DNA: TGCAGTGCTTTTAGGGGGGAGACCCAGTACTTC.

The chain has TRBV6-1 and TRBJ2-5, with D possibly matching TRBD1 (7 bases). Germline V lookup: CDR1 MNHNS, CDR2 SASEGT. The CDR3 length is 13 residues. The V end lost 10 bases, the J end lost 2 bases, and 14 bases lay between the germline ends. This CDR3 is CATRQGGQETQYF. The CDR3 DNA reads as TGTGCCACCCGACAGGGAGGTCAAGAGACCCAGTACTTC.

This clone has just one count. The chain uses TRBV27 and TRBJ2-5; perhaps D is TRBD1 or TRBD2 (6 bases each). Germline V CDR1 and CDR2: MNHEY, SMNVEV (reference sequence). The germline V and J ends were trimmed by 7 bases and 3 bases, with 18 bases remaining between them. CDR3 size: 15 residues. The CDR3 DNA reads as TGTGCCAGCAAAACAGGGACTTCCCCGAAAGAGACCCAGTACTTC. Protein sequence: CASKTGTSPKETQYF.

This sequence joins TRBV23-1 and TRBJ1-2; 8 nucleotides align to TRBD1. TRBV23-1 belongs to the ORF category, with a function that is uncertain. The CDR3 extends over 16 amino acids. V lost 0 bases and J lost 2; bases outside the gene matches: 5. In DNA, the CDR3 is TGCGCCAGCAGTCAATCGGACAGGGTAGCAAACTATGGCTACACCTTC. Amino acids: CASSQSDRVANYGYTF.

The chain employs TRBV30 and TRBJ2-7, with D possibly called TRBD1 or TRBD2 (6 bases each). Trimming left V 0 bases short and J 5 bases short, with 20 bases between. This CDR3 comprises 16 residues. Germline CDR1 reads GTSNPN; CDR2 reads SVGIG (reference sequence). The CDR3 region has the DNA TGTGCCTGGAGTGTAGGCGGGACACCTATTGCTGACGAGCAGTACTTC. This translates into CAWSVGGTPIADEQYF. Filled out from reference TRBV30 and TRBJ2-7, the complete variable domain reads SQTIHQWPATLVQPVGSPLSLECTVEGTSNPNLYWYRQAAGRGLQLLFYSVGIGQISSEVPQNLSASRPQDRQFILSSKKLLLSDSGFYLCAWSVGGTPIADEQYFGPGTRLTVT.

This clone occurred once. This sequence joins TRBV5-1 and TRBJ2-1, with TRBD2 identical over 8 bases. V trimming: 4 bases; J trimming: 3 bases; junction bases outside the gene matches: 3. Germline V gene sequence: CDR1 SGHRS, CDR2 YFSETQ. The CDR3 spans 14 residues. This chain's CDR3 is CASSTSGGYNEQFF. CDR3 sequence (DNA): TGCGCCAGCAGCACTAGCGGAGGCTACAATGAGCAGTTCTTC.

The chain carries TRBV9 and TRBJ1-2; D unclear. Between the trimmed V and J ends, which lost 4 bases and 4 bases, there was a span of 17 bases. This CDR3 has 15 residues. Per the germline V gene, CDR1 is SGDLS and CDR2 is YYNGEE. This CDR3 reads CASSPIRQVLYGYTF. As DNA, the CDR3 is TGTGCCAGCAGCCCAATTCGCCAGGTCCTCTATGGCTACACCTTC. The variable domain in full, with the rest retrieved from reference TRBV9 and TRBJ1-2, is DSGVTQTPKHLITATGQRVTLRCSPRSGDLSVYWYQQSLDQGLQFLIQYYNGEERAKGNILERFSAQQFPDLHSELNLSSLELGDSALYFCASSPIRQVLYGYTFGSGTRLTVV.

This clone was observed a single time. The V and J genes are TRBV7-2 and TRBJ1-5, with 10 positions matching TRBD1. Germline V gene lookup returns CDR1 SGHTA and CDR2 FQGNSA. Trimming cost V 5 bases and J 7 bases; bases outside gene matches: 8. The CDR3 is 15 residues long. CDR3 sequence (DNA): TGTGCCAGCAGCCCACCGGGACAGGGGAACCAGCCCCAGCATTTT. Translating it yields CASSPPGQGNQPQHF.

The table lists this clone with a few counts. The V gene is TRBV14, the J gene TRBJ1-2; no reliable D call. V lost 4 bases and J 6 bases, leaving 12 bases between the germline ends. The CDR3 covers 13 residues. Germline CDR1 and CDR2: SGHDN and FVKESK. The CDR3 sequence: CASSLRESHGYTF. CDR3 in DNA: TGTGCCAGCAGCCTACGGGAGAGCCATGGCTACACCTTC.

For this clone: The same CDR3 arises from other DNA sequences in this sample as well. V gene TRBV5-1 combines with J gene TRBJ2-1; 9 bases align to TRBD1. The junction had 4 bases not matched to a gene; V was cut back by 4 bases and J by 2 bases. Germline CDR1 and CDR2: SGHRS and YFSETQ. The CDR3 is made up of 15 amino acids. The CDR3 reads CASSPRDRAYNEQFF. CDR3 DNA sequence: TGCGCCAGCAGCCCCCGGGACAGGGCCTACAATGAGCAGTTCTTC.

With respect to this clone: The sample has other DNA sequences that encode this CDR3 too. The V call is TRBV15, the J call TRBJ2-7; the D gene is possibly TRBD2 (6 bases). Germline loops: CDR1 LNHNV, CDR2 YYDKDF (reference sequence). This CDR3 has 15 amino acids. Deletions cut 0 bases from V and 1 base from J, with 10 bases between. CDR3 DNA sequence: TGTGCCACCAGCAGAGATCCGGCGGGATCCTACGAGCAGTACTTC. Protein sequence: CATSRDPAGSYEQYF.

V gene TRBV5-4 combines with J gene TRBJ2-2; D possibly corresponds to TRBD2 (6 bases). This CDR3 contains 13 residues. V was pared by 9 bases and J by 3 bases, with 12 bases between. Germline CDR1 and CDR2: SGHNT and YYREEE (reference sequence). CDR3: CATGVTDTGELFF. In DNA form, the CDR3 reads TGTGCCACGGGGGTAACGGACACCGGGGAGCTGTTTTTT.

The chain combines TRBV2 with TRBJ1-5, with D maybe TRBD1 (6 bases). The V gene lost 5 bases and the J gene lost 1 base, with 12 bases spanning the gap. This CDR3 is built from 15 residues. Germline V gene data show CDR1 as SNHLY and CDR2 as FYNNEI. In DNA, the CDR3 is TGTGCCAGCAGTCTACAGGGACAAAGCAATCAGCCCCAGCATTTT. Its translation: CASSLQGQSNQPQHF.

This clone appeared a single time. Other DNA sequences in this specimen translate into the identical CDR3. The CDR3 DNA reads as TGTGCCAGCAGTTACGGGCAACGCTATGGCTACACCTTC. It encodes CASSYGQRYGYTF. The chain employs TRBV6-5 and TRBJ1-2; D ambiguous. Germline V gene data show CDR1 as MNHEY and CDR2 as SVGAGI. This CDR3 has 13 amino acids. The V and J ends lost 2 bases and 4 bases respectively, with 8 bases between them.

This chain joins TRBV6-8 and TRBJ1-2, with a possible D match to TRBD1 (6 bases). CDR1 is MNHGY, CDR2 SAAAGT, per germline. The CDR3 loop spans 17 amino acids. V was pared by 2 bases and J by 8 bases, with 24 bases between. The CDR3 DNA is TGTGCCAGCAGTTACCCCCCGAACAGGGACCTTGATAGCGGCTACACCTTC. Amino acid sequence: CASSYPPNRDLDSGYTF.

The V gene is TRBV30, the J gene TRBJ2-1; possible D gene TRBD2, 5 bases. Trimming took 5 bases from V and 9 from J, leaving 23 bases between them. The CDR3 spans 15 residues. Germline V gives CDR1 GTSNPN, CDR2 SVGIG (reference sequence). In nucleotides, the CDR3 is TGTGCCTGGGATCAGCGGAGAGGGCCGGTTAGTGAGCAGTTCTTC. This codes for CAWDQRRGPVSEQFF.

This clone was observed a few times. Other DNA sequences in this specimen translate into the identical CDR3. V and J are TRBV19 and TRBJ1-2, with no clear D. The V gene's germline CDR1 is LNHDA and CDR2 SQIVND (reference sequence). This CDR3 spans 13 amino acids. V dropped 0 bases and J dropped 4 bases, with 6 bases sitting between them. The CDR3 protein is CASSIDRSYGYTF. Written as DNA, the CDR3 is TGTGCCAGTAGTATAGACAGGTCCTATGGCTACACCTTC.

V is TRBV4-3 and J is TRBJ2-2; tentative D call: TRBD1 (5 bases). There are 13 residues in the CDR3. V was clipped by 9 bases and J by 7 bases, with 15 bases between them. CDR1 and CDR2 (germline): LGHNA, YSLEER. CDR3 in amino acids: CASGAFTGGELFF. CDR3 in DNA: TGCGCCAGTGGGGCCTTCACCGGCGGGGAGCTGTTTTTT.

CDR3 sequence (DNA): TGTGCCAGACCTTATAAACAGGTTGTGCTCTCCTACGAGCAGTACTTC. Translated: CARPYKQVVLSYEQYF. The J gene is TRBJ2-7, the V gene TRBV6-4, with D maybe TRBD1 (5 bases). CDR1 is MRHNA and CDR2 is SNTAGT in the germline V gene. This CDR3 spans 16 amino acids. Deletions cut 9 bases from V and 0 bases from J, with 21 bases between.

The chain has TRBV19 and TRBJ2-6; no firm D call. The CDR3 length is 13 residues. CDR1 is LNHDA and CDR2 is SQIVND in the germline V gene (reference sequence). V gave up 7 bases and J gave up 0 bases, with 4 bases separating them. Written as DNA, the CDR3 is TGTGCCAGTACCTTCTCTGGGGCCAACGTCCTGACTTTC. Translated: CASTFSGANVLTF.

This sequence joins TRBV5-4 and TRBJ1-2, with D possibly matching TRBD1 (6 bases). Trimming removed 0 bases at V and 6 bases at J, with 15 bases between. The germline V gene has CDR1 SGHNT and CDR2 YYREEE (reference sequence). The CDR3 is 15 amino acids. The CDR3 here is CASSLVGAGDHGYTF. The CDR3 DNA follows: TGTGCCAGCAGCTTGGTCGGGGCAGGGGACCATGGCTACACCTTC.

CDR3 loop: CASSLPLGRSGGPSGYTDTQYF. CDR3 DNA: TGTGCCAGCAGTTTACCCCTTGGAAGGAGCGGGGGGCCGTCAGGGTACACAGATACGCAGTATTTT. The gene calls are TRBV28 and TRBJ2-3; 9 bases are a match to TRBD2. The V gene's germline CDR1 is MDHEN and CDR2 SYDVKM. The J segment lost 2 bases and the V segment lost 2 bases, leaving 23 bases of the junction unmatched. This CDR3 is 22 amino acids long. The complete variable domain, with remaining parts taken from reference TRBV28 and TRBJ2-3, reads DVKVTQSSRYLVKRTGEKVFLECVQDMDHENMFWYRQDPGLGLRLIYFSYDVKMKEKGDIPEGYSVSREKKERFSLILESASTNQTSMYLCASSLPLGRSGGPSGYTDTQYFGPGTRLTVL.

Here the CDR3 DNA reads TGTGCCAGCAGCCTTTGGCGGGGCGGGAGGGATACGCAGTATTTT. This encodes CASSLWRGGRDTQYF. The V and J genes are TRBV7-2 and TRBJ2-3, with 8 bases matching TRBD2. J was trimmed by 6 bases and V by 5 bases; bases with no gene match: 10. The CDR3 runs 15 residues. CDR1 is SGHTA and CDR2 is FQGNSA in the germline V gene.

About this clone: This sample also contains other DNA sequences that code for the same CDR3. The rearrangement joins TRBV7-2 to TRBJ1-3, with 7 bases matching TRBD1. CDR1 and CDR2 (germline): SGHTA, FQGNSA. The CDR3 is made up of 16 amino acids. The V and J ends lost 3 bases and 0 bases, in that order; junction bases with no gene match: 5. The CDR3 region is CASSLGQPSSGNTIYF. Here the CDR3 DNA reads TGTGCCAGCAGCTTGGGACAGCCTAGCTCTGGAAACACCATATATTTT.

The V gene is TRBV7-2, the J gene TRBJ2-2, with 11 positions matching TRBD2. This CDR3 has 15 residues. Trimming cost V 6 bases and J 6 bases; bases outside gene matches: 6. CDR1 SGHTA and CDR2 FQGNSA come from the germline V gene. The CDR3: CASSPTSGTAGELFF. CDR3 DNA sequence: TGTGCCAGCAGTCCGACTAGCGGGACTGCCGGGGAGCTGTTTTTT.

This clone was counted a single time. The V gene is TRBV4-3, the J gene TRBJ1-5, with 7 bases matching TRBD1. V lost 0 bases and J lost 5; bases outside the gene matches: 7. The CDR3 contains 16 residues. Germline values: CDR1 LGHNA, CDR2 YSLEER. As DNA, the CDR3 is TGCGCCAGCAGCCAAGATCTCGGACAGGCCTATCAGCCCCAGCATTTT. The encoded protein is CASSQDLGQAYQPQHF.

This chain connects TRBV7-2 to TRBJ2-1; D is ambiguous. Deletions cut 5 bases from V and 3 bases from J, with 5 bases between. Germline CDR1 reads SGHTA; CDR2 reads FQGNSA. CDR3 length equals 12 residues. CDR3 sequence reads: CASSPLYNEQFF. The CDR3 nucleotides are TGTGCCAGCAGCCCCCTCTACAATGAGCAGTTCTTC.

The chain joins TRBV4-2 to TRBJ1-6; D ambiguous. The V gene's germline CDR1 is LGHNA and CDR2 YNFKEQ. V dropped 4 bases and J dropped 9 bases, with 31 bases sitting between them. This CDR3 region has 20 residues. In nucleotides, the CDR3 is TGTGCCAGCAGCCTACAACCCCGAAGGGCGAACCCGGGCGGAATTTCACCCCTCCACTTT. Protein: CASSLQPRRANPGGISPLHF.

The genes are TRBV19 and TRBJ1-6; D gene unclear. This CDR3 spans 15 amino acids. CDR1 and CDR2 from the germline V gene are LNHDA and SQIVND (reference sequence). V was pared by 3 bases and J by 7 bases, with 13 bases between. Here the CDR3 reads CASSIPAGLNSPLHF. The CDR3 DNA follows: TGTGCCAGTAGTATCCCTGCAGGACTGAATTCACCCCTCCACTTT.